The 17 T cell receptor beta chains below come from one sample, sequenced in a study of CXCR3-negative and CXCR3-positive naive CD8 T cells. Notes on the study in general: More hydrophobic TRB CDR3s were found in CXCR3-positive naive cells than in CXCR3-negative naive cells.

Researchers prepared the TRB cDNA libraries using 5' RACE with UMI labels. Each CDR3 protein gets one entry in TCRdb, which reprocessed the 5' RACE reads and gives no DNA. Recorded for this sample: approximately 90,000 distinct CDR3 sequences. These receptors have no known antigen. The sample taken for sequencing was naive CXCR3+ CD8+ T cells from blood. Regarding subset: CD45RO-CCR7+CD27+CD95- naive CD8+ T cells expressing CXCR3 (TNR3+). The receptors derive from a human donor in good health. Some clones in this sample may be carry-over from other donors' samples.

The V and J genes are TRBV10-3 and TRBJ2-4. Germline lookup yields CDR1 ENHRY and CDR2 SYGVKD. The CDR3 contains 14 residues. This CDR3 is CAISEPVAKNIQYF.

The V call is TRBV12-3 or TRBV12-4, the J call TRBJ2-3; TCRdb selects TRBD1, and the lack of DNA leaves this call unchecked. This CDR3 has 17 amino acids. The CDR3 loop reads CASSHTQGSLNTDTQYF.

The CDR3 region is CASSSSGRQHGEQYF. The rearrangement uses TRBV7-9 and TRBJ2-7; there is no DNA to check the TCRdb D call of TRBD1. Germline CDR1 and CDR2: SEHNR and FQNEAQ (reference sequence). The CDR3 extends over 15 amino acids.

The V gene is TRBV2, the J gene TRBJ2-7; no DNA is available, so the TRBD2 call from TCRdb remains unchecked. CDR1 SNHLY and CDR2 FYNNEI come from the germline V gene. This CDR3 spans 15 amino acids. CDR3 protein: CASRAGTSVFYEQYF. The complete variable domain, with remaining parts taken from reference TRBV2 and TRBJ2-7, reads EPEVTQTPSHQVTQMGQEVILRCVPISNHLYFYWYRQILGQKVEFLVSFYNNEISEKSEIFDDQFSVERPDGSNFTLKIRSTKLEDSAMYFCASRAGTSVFYEQYFGPGTRLTVT.

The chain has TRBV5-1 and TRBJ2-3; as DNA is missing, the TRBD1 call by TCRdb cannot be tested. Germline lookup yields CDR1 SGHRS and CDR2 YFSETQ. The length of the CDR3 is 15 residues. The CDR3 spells CASSSGQGFLDTQYF.

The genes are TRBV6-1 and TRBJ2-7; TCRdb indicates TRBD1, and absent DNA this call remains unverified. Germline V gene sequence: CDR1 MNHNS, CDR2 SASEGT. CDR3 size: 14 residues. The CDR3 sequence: CASSQGPGQYEQYF.

CDR3: CASSLATSYEQYF. The chain is built from TRBV7-9 and TRBJ2-7. The CDR3 consists of 13 residues. The germline CDR1 and CDR2 sequences are SEHNR and FQNEAQ (reference sequence).

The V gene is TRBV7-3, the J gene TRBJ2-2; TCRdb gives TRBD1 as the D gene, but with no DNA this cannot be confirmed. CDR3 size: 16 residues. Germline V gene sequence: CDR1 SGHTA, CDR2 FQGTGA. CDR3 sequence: CASSFPAGVDTGELFF.

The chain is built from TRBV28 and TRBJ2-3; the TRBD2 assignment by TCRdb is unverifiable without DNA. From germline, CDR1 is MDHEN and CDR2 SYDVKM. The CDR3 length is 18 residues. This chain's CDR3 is CASSLSSGTTFFTDTQYF.

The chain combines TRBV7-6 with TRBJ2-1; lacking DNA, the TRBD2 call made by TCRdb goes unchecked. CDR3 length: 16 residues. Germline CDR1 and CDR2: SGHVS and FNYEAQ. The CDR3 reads CASSLGGSGRANEQFF.

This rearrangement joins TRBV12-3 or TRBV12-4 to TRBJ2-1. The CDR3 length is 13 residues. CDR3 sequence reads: CASGGSSYNEQFF.

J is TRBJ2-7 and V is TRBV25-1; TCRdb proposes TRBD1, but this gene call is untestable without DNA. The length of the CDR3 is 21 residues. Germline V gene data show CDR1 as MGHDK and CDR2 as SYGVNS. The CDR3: CASSEGPPRRAGYSISYEQYF.

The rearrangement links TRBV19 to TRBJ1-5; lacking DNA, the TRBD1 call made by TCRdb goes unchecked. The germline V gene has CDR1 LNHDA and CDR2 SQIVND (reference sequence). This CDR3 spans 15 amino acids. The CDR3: CASEELMGRGQPQHF.

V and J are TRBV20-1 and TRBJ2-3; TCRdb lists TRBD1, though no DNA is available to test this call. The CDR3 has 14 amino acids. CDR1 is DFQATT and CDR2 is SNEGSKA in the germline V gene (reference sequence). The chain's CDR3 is CSKPGASEADTQYF.

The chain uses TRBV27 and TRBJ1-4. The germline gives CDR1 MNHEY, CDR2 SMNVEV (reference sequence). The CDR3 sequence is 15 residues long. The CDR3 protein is CASSLSAGPREKLFF.

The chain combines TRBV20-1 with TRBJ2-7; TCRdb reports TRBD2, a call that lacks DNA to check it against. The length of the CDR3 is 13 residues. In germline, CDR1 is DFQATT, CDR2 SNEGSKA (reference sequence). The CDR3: CSARGTSGYEQYF.

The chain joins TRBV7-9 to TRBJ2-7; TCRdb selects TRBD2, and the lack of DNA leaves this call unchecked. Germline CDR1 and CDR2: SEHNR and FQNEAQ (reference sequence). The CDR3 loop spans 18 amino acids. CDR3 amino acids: CASSLSPGPHGAPYEQYF.